This T cell receptor beta chain is drawn from a study of PD-L1 blockade in urothelial cancer. Libraries were prepared by immunoSEQ multiplex PCR; TCRdb keeps only in-frame clonotypes and omits some of them. The table includes tens of thousands of clones, 87% detected once. Germline V gene sequence: CDR1 SGHRS, CDR2 YFSETQ. The CDR3 contains 17 residues. Trimming took 2 bases from V and 0 from J, leaving 15 bases between them. The sequence derives from a woman aged 65 to 85 with urothelial cancer. The chain couples TRBV5-1 to TRBJ2-1; a possible D gene is TRBD2 (5 bases). Source: PBMCs, taken around atezolizumab (anti-PD-L1) treatment. Here the CDR3 reads CASSFVTSPSSYNEQFF. CDR3 DNA: TGCGCCAGCAGCTTCGTTACTAGTCCGAGCTCCTACAATGAGCAGTTCTTC. Variable domain in full (rest from reference TRBV5-1 and TRBJ2-1): KAGVTQTPRYLIKTRGQQVTLSCSPISGHRSVSWYQQTPGQGLQFLFEYFSETQRNKGNFPGRFSGRQFSNSRSEMNVSTLELGDSALYLCASSFVTSPSSYNEQFFGPGTRLTVL.